This TCR beta chain came from a study of Graves' ophthalmopathy and Graves' hyperthyroidism. This clonotype was counted at least ten times. The germline CDR1 and CDR2 sequences are LNHDA and SQIVND (reference sequence). The CDR3 loop spans 18 amino acids. The V segment lost 5 bases and the J segment 4 bases; nucleotides outside the gene matches: 16. CDR3 regions of TCR beta were amplified from RNA transcripts. First-round RT-PCR used HTBI primers; second-round multiplex PCR followed. Using its own MiXCR run on the multiplex PCR reads, TCRdb lists one record per CDR3 protein. The sample carries about 380,000 distinct CDR3 sequences, roughly 15% recorded once.

The chain couples TRBV19 to TRBJ1-5, with 8 bases matching TRBD1. Material for sequencing was peripheral blood. This TCR was sampled from a woman aged 18-29 years with stable Graves' hyperthyroidism. DNA of the CDR3: TGTGCCAGTAGTGTAACCAGGACAGGGAGGACCGGTAATCAGCCCCAGCATTTT. Residues: CASSVTRTGRTGNQPQHF.